A single T cell receptor (beta chain) is shown here with its context. This entry belongs to a study of blood T cell repertoires in COVID-19. Study-wide background: Specimens from acute and convalescent COVID-19 originated in the United States, Italy and Spain. T cells, B-cell-depleted T cells, or PBMCs provided the cDNA or gDNA that served as material.

Looked up from germline, CDR1 is MDHEN and CDR2 is SYDVKM. V was trimmed by 10 bases and J by 4 bases, leaving 21 bases between them. The CDR3 is 15 residues long. Authors' methods: Amplification with reference gene primers provided the estimates of nucleated cell counts. Only in-frame clones appear in the TCRdb table, and some are missing; sequencing was by immunoSEQ multiplex PCR. V, J and clone size are taken as reported in that table, and D and trimming were inferred from the DNA itself. The sample carries about 160,000 clones, about 83% recorded once. The gene calls are TRBV28 and TRBJ2-3; the D gene is possibly TRBD2 (6 bases). This TCR was sampled from a man in his forties or fifties who had recovered from COVID-19. What was sequenced was peripheral blood. DNA of the CDR3: TGTGCCACCCGTCGGGGTAGGCGGGGACCAGATACGCAGTATTTT. Amino acids: CATRRGRRGPDTQYF. The whole variable domain, remainder taken from reference TRBV28 and TRBJ2-3, is DVKVTQSSRYLVKRTGEKVFLECVQDMDHENMFWYRQDPGLGLRLIYFSYDVKMKEKGDIPEGYSVSREKKERFSLILESASTNQTSMYLCATRRGRRGPDTQYFGPGTRLTVL.